Below are 10 T cell receptor beta chains sequenced from a single sample in a study of blood T cell repertoires in COVID-19. The table came from immunoSEQ multiplex PCR; TCRdb's copy has only in-frame clones and leaves some out. The sample yields just over 60,000 clones, 80% to 85% seen once. The sequenced material came from peripheral blood. These receptors were taken from a man aged 25 to 45 with COVID-19, enrolled during active disease.

The chain joins TRBV11-3 to TRBJ2-1, with TRBD1 as a possible D gene (5 bases). CDR3 size: 15 residues. Trimming cost V 1 base and J 5 bases, with 12 bases left between them. CDR1 is SGHNT, CDR2 YENEEA, per germline. CDR3 DNA: TGTGCCAGCAGCTTAGGGTCCCCCAGGGACAATGAGCAGTTCTTC. Encoded protein: CASSLGSPRDNEQFF.

V gene TRBV7-8 combines with J gene TRBJ1-2, with 7 bases aligning to TRBD1. CDR3 length: 16 residues. Germline V gives CDR1 SGHVS, CDR2 FQNEAQ. V was pared by 2 bases and J by 1 base, with 7 bases of the junction left unmatched. CDR3 amino acids: CASSLTRTGNNYGYTF. CDR3 DNA sequence: TGTGCCAGCAGCTTAACCAGGACAGGCAATAACTATGGCTACACCTTC.

This clone was seen only once. V gene TRBV19 combines with J gene TRBJ2-7, with 7 positions matching TRBD1. CDR3 length equals 13 residues. Germline lookup yields CDR1 LNHDA and CDR2 SQIVND (reference sequence). V shed 5 bases and J 4 bases; nucleotides not matched to a gene: 5. The CDR3 protein is CASSFGTEYEQYF. CDR3 coding DNA: TGTGCCAGTAGTTTTGGGACAGAGTACGAGCAGTACTTC.

There are a few counts of this clone. V gene TRBV12-3 or TRBV12-4 combines with J gene TRBJ1-2; 8 bases line up with TRBD1. The V segment lost 4 bases and the J segment 6 bases; nucleotides outside the gene matches: 4. The CDR3 has 13 residues. The CDR3 region is CASSWTGQDGYTF. The CDR3 DNA sequence: TGTGCCAGCAGTTGGACAGGGCAGGATGGCTACACCTTC.

V gene TRBV27 combines with J gene TRBJ2-7; 8 nucleotides match TRBD2. Germline trimming cut 3 bases from V and 5 bases from J; bases unmatched to any gene: 12. Germline V gene lookup returns CDR1 MNHEY and CDR2 SMNVEV (reference sequence). The CDR3 length is 16 residues. The CDR3 here is CASSLGEAGVFNEQYF. CDR3 nucleotides: TGTGCCAGCAGTTTGGGGGAAGCGGGAGTATTCAACGAGCAGTACTTC.

V and J are TRBV6-5 and TRBJ2-5, with TRBD1 matching over 8 bases. This CDR3 is built from 15 residues. Germline-derived CDR1 and CDR2 are MNHEY and SVGAGI. J lost 3 bases, V lost 6 bases, and 9 bases had no gene match. This CDR3 reads CASRSRGTGKETQYF. The CDR3 DNA sequence: TGTGCCAGCAGGAGCCGTGGGACAGGCAAAGAGACCCAGTACTTC.

The V gene is TRBV6-5, the J gene TRBJ1-6; D is perhaps TRBD1 (5 bases). The V gene lost 6 bases and the J gene lost 5 bases, with 11 bases spanning the gap. CDR3 length: 14 residues. CDR1 is MNHEY, CDR2 SVGAGI, per germline. CDR3 coding DNA: TGTGCCAGCAGGGCGCAAGGGGATAATTCACCCCTCCACTTT. Its translation: CASRAQGDNSPLHF.

The chain combines TRBV27 with TRBJ2-1, with D possibly matching TRBD1 (5 bases). Germline V gene data show CDR1 as MNHEY and CDR2 as SMNVEV (reference sequence). CDR3 length equals 13 residues. The V end was cut by 6 bases, the J end by 9 bases, with 15 bases between. Written as DNA, the CDR3 is TGTGCCAGCAGCTCAACCAGGGTCGGTGAGCAGTTCTTC. Protein: CASSSTRVGEQFF.

The V gene is TRBV7-8, the J gene TRBJ2-7; 9 bases align to TRBD1. V shed 2 bases and J 2 bases; nucleotides not matched to a gene: 7. Germline V lookup: CDR1 SGHVS, CDR2 FQNEAQ. The CDR3 covers 16 residues. The CDR3 here is CASSLLQGALAYEQYF. CDR3 DNA sequence: TGTGCCAGCAGCTTACTACAGGGGGCCCTCGCCTACGAGCAGTACTTC.

For this clone: One end of the junction does not line up with germline, which may come from a read error. The CDR3 reads CASSFAGGEETQYF. The CDR3 region has the DNA TGTGCTAGCAGCTTTGCCGGGGGGGAAGAGACCCAGTACTTC. V and J are TRBV7-7 and TRBJ2-5; 8 nucleotides match TRBD2. This CDR3 contains 14 residues. Germline assignment: CDR1 SSHAT and CDR2 FNYEAQ (reference sequence).